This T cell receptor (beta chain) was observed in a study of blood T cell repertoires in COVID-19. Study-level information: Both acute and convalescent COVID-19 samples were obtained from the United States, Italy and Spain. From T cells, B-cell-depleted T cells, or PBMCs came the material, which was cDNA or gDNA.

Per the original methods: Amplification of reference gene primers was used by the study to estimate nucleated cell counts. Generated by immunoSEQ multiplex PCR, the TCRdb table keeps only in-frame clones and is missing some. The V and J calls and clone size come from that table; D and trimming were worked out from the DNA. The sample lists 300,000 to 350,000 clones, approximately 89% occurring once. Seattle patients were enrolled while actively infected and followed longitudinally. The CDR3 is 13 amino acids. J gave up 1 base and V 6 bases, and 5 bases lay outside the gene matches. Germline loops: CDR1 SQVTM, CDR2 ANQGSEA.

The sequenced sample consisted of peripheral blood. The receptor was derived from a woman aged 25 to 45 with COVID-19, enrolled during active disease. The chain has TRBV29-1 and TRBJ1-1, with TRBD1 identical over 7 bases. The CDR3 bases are TGCAGCGTCGGGACAGCAAGGAACACTGAAGCTTTCTTT. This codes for CSVGTARNTEAFF.